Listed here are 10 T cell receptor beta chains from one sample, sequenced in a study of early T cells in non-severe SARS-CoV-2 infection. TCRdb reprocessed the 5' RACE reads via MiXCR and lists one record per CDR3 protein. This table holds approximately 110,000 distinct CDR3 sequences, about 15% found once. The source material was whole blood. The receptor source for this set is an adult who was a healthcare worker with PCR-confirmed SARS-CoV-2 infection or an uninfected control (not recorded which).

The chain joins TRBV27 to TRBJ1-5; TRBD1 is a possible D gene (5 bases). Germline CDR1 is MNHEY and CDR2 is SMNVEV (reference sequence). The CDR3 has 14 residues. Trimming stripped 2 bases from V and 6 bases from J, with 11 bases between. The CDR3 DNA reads TGTGCCAGCAGTTTAGGGAGGGGCACTCAGCCCCAGCATTTT. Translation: CASSLGRGTQPQHF.

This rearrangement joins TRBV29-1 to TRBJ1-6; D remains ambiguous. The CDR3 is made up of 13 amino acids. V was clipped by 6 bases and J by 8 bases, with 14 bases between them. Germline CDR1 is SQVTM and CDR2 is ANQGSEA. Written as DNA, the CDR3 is TGCAGCGTCGGGGAAGACGGAGATTCACCCCTCCACTTT. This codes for CSVGEDGDSPLHF.

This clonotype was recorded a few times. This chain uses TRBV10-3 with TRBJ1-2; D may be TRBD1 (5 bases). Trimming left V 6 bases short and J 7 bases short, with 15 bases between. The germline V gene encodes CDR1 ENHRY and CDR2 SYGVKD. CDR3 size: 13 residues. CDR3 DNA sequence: TGTGCCATCAGCCCGGGGCAGGCGGTTGGCTACACCTTC. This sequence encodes CAISPGQAVGYTF.

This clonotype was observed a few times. CDR3 in amino acids: CASSYRARGYGYTF. DNA of the CDR3: TGTGCCAGCAGCTATCGAGCGAGGGGCTATGGCTACACCTTC. J is TRBJ1-2 and V is TRBV3-1; weak D call: TRBD1 (5 bases). The V gene's germline CDR1 is LGHDT and CDR2 YNNKEL (reference sequence). V was trimmed by 5 bases and J by 4 bases, leaving 14 bases between them. There are 14 residues in the CDR3.

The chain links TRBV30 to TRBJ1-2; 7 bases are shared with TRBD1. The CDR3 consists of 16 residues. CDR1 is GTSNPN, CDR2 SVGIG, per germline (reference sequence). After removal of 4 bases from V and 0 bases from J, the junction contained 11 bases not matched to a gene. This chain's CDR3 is CAWTRGQGVPNYGYTF. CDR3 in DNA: TGTGCCTGGACTAGAGGGCAGGGGGTTCCTAACTATGGCTACACCTTC.

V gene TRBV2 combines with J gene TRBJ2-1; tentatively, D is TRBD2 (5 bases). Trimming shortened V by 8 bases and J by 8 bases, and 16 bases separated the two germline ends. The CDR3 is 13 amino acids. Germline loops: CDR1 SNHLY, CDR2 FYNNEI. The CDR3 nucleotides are TGTGCCAGCTGGACTCCCCGGCGCGATGAGCAGTTCTTC. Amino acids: CASWTPRRDEQFF.

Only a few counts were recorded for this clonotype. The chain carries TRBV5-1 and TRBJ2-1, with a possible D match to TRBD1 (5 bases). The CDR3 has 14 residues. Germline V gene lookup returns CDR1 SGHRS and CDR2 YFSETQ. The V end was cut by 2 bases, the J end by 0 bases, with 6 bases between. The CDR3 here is CASSFQGSYNEQFF. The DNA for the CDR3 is TGCGCCAGCAGCTTTCAGGGCTCCTACAATGAGCAGTTCTTC.

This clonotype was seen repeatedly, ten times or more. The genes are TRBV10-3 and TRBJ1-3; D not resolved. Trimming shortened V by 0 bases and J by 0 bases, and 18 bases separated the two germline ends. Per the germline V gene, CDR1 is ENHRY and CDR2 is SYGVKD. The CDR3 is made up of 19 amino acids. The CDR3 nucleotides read TGTGCCATCAGTGAGTCGAACCCCCAGCAATTTTACTCTGGAAACACCATATATTTT. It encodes CAISESNPQQFYSGNTIYF.

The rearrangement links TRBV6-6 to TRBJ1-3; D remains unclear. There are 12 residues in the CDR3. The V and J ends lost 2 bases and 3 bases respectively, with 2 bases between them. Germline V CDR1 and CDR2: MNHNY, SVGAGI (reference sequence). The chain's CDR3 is CASSYGGNTIYF. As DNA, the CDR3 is TGTGCCAGCAGTTACGGTGGAAACACCATATATTTT.

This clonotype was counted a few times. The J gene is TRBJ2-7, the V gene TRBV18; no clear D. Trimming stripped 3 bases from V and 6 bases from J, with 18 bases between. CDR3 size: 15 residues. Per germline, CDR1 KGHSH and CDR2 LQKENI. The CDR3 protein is CASSPMSNGPLEQYF. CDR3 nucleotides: TGTGCCAGCTCACCCATGTCTAACGGTCCCCTCGAGCAGTACTTC.